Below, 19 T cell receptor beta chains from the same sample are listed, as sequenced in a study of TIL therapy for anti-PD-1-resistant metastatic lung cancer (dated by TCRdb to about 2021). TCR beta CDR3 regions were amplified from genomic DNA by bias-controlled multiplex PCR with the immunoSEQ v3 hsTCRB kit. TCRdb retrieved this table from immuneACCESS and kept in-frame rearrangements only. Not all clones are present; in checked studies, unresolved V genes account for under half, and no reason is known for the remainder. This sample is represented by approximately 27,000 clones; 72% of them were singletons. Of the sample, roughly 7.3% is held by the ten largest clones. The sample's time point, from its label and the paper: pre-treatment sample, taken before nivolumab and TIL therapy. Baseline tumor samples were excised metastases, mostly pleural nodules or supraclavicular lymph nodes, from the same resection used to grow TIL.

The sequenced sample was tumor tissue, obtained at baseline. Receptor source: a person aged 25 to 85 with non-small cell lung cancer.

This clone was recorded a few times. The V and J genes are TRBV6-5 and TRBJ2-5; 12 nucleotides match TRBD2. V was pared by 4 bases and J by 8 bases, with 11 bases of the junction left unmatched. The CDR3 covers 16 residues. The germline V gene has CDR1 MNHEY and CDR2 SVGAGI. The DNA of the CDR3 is TGTGCCAGCAGTTGGACTAGCGGGGCTGGTAAGAGTACCCAGTACTTC. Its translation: CASSWTSGAGKSTQYF.

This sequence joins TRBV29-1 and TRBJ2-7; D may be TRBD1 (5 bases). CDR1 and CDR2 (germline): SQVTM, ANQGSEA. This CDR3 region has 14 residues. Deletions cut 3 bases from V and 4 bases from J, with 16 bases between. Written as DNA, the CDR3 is TGCAGCGTTGACTTGTCAGGGATGGGATACGAGCAGTACTTC. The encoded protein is CSVDLSGMGYEQYF.

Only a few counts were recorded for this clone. In DNA form, the CDR3 reads TGTGCCAGCTCACCGCTCTTTAGACAGGGGAACTATGGCTACACCTTC. Translating gives CASSPLFRQGNYGYTF. The rearrangement uses TRBV18 and TRBJ1-2; 8 nucleotides agree with TRBD1. Germline V gene lookup returns CDR1 KGHSH and CDR2 LQKENI. The CDR3 runs to 16 residues. With 3 bases clipped from V and 2 bases from J, the junction kept 8 bases outside the gene matches.

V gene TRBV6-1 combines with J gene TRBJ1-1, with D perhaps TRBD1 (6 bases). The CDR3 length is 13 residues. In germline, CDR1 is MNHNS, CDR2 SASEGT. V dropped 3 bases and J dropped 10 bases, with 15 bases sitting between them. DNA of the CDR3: TGTGCCAGCAGTGATTACCCACAGGGAATAGCTTTCTTT. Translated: CASSDYPQGIAFF.

CDR3 sequence: CASGFLGGGGYTF. CDR3 DNA sequence: TGTGCTAGTGGCTTTTTGGGAGGGGGTGGCTACACCTTC. The chain uses TRBV12-5 and TRBJ1-2, with a possible D match to TRBD1 (6 bases). CDR1 is LGHNT and CDR2 is FRNRAP in the germline V gene. CDR3 length equals 13 residues. V was cut by 6 bases and J by 7 bases, with 15 bases left in between.

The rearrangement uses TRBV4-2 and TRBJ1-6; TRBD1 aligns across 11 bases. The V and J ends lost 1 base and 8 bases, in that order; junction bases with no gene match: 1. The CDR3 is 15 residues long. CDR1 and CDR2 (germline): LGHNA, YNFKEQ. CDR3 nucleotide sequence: TGTGCCAGCAGCCAAGGGACAGGGGGCGATTCACCCCTCCACTTT. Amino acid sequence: CASSQGTGGDSPLHF.

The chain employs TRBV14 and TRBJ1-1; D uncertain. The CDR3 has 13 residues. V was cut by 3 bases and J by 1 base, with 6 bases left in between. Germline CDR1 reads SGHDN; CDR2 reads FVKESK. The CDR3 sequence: CASSQVWNTEAFF. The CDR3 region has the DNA TGTGCCAGCAGCCAGGTTTGGAACACTGAAGCTTTCTTT.

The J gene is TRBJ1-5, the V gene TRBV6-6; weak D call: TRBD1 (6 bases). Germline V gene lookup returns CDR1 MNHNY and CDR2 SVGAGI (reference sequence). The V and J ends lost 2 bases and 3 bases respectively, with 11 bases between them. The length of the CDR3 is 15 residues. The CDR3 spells CASSYRGIANQPQHF. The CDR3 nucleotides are TGTGCCAGCAGTTACAGGGGGATTGCCAATCAGCCCCAGCATTTT.

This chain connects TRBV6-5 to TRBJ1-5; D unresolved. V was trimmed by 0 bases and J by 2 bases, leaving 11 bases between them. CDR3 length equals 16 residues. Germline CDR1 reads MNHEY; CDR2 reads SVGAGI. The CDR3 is CASSYSDGPGNQPQHF. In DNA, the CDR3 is TGTGCCAGCAGTTACTCCGACGGGCCGGGCAATCAGCCCCAGCATTTT.

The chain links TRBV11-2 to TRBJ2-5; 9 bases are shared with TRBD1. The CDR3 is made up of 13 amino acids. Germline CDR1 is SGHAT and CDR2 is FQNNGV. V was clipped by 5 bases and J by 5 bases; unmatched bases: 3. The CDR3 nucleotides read TGTGCCAGCAGCCGGGACAGGGATGAGACCCAGTACTTC. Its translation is CASSRDRDETQYF.

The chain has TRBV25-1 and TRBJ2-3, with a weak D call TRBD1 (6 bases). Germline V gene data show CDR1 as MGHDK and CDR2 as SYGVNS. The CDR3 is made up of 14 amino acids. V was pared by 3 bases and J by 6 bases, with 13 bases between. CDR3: CASSEGAPEDTQYF. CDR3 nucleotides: TGTGCCAGCAGTGAGGGGGCCCCCGAGGATACGCAGTATTTT.

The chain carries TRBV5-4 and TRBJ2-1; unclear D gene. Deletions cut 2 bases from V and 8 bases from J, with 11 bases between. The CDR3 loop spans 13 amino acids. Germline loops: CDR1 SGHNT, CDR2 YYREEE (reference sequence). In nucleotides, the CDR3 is TGTGCCAGCAGCTTCGGGTCGCTCGATGAGCAGTTCTTC. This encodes CASSFGSLDEQFF.

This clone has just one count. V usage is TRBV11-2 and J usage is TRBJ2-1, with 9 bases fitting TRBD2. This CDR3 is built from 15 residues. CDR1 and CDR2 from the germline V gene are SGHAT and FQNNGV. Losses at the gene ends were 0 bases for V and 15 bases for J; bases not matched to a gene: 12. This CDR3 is CASSLDPSSGAERFF. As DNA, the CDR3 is TGTGCCAGCAGCTTAGACCCCTCTAGCGGGGCTGAAAGGTTCTTC.

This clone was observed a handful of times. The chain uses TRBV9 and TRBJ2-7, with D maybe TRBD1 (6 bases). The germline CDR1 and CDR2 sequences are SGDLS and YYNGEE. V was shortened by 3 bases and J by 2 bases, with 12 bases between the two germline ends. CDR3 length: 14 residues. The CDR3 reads CASSARQATYEQYF. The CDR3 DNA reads TGTGCCAGCAGCGCAAGACAGGCTACCTACGAGCAGTACTTC. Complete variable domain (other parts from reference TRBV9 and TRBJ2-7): DSGVTQTPKHLITATGQRVTLRCSPRSGDLSVYWYQQSLDQGLQFLIQYYNGEERAKGNILERFSAQQFPDLHSELNLSSLELGDSALYFCASSARQATYEQYFGPGTRLTVT.

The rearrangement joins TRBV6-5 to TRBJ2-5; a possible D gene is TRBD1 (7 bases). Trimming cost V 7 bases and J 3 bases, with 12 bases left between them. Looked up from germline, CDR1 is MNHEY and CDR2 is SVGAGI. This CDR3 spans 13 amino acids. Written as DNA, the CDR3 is TGTGCCAGCAACCCCAGGGGGGAAGAGACCCAGTACTTC. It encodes CASNPRGEETQYF.

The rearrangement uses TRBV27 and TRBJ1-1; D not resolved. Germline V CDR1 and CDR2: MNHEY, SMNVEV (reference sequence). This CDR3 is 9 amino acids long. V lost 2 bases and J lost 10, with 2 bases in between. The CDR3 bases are TGTGCCAGCAGTTTACCAGCTTTCTTT. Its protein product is CASSLPAFF.

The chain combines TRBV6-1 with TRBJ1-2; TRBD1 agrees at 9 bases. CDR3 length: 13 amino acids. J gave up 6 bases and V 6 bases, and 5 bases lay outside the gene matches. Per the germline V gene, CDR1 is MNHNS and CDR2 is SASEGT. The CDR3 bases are TGTGCCAGCAGATTGACAGGGGGACATGGCTACACCTTC. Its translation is CASRLTGGHGYTF.

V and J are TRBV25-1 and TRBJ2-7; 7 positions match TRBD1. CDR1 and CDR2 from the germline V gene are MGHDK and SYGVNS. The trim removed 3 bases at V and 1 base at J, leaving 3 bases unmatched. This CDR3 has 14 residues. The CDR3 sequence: CASSEGQYSYEQYF. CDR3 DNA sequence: TGTGCCAGCAGTGAGGGACAGTATTCCTACGAGCAGTACTTC.

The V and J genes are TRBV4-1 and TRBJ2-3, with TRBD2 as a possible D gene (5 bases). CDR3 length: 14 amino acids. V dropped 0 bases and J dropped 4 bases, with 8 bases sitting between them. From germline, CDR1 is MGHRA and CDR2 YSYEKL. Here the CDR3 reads CASSQETSPDTQYF. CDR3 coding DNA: TGCGCCAGCAGCCAAGAAACTAGTCCAGATACGCAGTATTTT.